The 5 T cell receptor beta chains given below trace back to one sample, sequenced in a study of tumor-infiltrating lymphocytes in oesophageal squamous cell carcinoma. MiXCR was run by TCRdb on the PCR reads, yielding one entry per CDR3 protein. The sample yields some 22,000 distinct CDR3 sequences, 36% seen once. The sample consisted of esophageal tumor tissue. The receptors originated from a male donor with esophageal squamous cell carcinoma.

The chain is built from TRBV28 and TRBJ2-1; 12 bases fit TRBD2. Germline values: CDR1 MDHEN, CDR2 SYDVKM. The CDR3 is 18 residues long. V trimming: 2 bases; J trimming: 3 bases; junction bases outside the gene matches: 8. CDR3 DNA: TGTGCCAGCAGTTTAGGGGGAACTAGCGGGAGGCACTACAATGAGCAGTTCTTC. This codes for CASSLGGTSGRHYNEQFF.

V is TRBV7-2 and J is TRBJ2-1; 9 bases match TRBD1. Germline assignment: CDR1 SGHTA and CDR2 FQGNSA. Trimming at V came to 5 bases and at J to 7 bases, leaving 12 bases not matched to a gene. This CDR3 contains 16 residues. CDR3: CASSTHRGRVTNEQFF. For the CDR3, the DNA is TGTGCCAGCAGCACACACAGGGGGCGCGTCACGAATGAGCAGTTCTTC.

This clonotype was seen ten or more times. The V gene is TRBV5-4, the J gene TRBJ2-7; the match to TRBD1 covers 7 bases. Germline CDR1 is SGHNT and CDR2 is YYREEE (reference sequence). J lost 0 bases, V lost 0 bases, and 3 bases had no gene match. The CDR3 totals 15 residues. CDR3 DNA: TGTGCCAGCAGCTTGGGGGGACAGTACTCCTACGAGCAGTACTTC. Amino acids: CASSLGGQYSYEQYF.

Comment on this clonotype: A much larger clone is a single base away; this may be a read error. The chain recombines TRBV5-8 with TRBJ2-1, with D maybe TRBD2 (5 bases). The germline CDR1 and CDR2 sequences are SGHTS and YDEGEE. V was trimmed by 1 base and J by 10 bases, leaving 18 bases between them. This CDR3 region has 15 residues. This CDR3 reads CASSLLVGRRREQFF. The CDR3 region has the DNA TGTGCCAGCAGCTTGTTGGTAGGGCGGAGGCGCGAGCAGTTCTTC.

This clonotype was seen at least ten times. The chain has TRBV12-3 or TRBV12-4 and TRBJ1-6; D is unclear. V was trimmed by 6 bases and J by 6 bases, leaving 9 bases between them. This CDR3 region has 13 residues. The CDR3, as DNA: TGTGCCAGCAGGGGCCCGATTAATTCACCCCTCCACTTT. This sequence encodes CASRGPINSPLHF.